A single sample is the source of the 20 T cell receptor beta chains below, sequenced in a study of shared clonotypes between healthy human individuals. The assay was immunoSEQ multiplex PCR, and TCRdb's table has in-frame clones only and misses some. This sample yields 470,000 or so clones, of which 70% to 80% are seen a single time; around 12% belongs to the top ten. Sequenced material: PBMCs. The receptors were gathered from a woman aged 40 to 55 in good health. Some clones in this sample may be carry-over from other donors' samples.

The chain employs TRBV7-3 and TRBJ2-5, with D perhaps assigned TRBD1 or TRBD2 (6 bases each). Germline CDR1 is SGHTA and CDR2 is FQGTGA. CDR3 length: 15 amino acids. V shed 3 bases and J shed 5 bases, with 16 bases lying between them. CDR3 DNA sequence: TGTGCCAGCAGCTTGGGGACAAGGGGAGGCGAGACCCAGTACTTC. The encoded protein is CASSLGTRGGETQYF.

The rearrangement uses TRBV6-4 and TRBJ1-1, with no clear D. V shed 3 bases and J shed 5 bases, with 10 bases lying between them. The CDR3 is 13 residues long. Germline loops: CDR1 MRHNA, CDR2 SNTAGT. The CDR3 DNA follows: TGTGCCAGCAGTGAAGCATCGGGGACTGAAGCTTTCTTT. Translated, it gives CASSEASGTEAFF.

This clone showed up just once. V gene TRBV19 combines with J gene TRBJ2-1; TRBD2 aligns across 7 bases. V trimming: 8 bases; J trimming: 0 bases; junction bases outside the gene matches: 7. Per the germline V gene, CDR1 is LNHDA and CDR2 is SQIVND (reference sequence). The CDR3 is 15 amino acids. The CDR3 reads CASGGDPSSYNEQFF. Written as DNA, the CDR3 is TGTGCCAGTGGGGGGGACCCCAGCTCCTACAATGAGCAGTTCTTC.

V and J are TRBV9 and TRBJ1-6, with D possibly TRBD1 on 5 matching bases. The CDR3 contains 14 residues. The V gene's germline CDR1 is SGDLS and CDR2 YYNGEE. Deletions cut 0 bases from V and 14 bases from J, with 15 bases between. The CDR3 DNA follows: TGTGCCAGCAGCGTAGTTGGGGAGCAGGGCACCCTCCACTTT. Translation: CASSVVGEQGTLHF.

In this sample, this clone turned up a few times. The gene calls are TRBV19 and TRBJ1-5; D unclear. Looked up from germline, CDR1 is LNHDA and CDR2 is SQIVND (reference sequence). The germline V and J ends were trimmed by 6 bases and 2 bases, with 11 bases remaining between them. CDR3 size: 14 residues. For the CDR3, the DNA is TGTGCCAGTAGGCCTATCGGGGGCAATCAGCCCCAGCATTTT. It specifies CASRPIGGNQPQHF. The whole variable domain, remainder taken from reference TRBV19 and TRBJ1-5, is DGGITQSPKYLFRKEGQNVTLSCEQNLNHDAMYWYRQDPGQGLRLIYYSQIVNDFQKGDIAEGYSVSREKKESFPLTVTSAQKNPTAFYLCASRPIGGNQPQHFGDGTRLSIL.

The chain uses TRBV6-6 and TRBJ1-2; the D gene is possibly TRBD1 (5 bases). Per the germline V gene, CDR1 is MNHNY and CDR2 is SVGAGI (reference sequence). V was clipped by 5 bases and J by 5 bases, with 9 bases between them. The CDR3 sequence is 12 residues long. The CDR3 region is CASSLRQYGYTF. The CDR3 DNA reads TGTGCCAGCAGTCTACGACAGTATGGCTACACCTTC.

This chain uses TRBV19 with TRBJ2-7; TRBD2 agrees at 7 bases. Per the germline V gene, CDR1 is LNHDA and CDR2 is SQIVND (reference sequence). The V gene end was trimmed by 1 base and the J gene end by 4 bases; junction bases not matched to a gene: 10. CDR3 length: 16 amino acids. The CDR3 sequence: CASSIGAGVGLYEQYF. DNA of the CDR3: TGTGCCAGTAGTATAGGCGCGGGAGTGGGATTATACGAGCAGTACTTC.

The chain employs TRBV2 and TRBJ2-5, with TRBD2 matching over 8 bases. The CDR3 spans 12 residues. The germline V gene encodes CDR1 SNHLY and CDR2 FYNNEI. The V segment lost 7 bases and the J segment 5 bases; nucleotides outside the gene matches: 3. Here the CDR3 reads CASKREGETQYF. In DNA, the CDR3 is TGTGCCAGCAAACGGGAGGGGGAGACCCAGTACTTC.

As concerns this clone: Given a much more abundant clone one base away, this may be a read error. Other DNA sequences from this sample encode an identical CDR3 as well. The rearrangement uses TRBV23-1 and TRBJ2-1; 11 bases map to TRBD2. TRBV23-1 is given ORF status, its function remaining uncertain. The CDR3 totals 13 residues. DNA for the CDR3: TGCGCCAGTAGTCTGTGGACTAGCGGGGAGCAGTTCTTC. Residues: CASSLWTSGEQFF.

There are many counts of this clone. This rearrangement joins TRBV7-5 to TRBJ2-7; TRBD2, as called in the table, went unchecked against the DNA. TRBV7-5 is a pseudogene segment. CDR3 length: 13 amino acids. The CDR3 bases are TGTGTCAGAAGCCGGGGATTGGCCTACGAGCAGTACTTC. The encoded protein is CVRSRGLAYEQYF.

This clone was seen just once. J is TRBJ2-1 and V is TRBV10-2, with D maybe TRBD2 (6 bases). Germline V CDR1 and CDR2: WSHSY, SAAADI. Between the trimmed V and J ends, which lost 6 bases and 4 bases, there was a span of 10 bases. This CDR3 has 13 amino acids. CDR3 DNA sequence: TGCGCCAGCAGGGAGGGCCTGTACAATGAGCAGTTCTTC. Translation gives CASREGLYNEQFF.

CDR3 sequence (DNA): TGCGCCAGCAGTTACGGGCGGACAGGGGGCTACACTGAAGCTTTCTTT. Translation gives CASSYGRTGGYTEAFF. V gene TRBV5-1 combines with J gene TRBJ1-1; 11 positions match TRBD1. The CDR3 covers 16 residues. J lost 3 bases, V lost 5 bases, and 9 bases had no gene match. Germline CDR1 and CDR2: SGHRS and YFSETQ.

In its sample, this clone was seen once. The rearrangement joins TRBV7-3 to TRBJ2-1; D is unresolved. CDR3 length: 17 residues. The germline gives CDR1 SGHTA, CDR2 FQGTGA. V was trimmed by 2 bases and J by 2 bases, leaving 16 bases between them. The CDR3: CASSLAKGPGTYNEQFF. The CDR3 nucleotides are TGTGCCAGCAGCTTAGCTAAGGGCCCCGGCACCTACAATGAGCAGTTCTTC.

The CDR3 is CASTPPHTNYGYTF. The CDR3 DNA is TGTGCCAGCACCCCCCCCCACACCAACTATGGCTACACCTTC. The chain links TRBV28 to TRBJ1-2, with D unclear. CDR1 is MDHEN, CDR2 SYDVKM, per germline. V was shortened by 7 bases and J by 2 bases, with 14 bases between the two germline ends. This CDR3 is built from 14 residues.

The CDR3 nucleotides are TGTGCCAGCAGCTCAGCGGGAGGATCGGAGACCCAGTACTTC. Translated: CASSSAGGSETQYF. The gene calls are TRBV5-6 and TRBJ2-5; TRBD2 matches at 9 bases. After removal of 3 bases from V and 5 bases from J, the junction contained 5 bases not matched to a gene. Germline CDR1 SGHDT, CDR2 YYEEEE. This CDR3 region has 14 residues. Based on the CDR3 plus reference TRBV5-6 and TRBJ2-5, the full variable domain is DAGVTQSPTHLIKTRGQQVTLRCSPKSGHDTVSWYQQALGQGPQFIFQYYEEEERQRGNFPDRFSGHQFPNYSSELNVNALLLGDSALYLCASSSAGGSETQYFGPGTRLLVL.

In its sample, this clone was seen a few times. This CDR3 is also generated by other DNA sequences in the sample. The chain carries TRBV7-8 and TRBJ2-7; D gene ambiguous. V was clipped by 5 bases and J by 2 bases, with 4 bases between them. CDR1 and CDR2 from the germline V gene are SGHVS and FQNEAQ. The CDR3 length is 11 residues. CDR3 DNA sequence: TGTGCCAGCAGCCCCGCCTACGAGCAGTACTTC. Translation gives CASSPAYEQYF.

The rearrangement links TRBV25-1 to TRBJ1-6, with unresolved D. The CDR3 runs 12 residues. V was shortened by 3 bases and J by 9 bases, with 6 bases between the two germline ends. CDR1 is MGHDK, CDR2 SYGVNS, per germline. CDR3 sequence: CASSDPLSPLHF. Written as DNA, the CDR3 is TGTGCCAGCAGTGACCCTCTTTCACCCCTCCACTTT.

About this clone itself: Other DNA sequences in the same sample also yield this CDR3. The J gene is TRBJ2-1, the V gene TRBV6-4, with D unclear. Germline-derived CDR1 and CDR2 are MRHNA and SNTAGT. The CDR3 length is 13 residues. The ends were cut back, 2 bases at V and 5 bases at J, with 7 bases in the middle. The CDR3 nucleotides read TGTGCCAGCAGTGACGGCACCAACAATGAGCAGTTCTTC. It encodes CASSDGTNNEQFF.

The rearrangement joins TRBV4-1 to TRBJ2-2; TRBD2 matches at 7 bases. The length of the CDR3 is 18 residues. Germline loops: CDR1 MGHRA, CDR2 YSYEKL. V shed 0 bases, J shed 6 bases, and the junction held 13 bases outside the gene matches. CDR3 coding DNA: TGCGCCAGCAGCCAAGATCGGAGCGGCGGGAGACCCCCCGGGGAGCTGTTTTTT. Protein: CASSQDRSGGRPPGELFF.

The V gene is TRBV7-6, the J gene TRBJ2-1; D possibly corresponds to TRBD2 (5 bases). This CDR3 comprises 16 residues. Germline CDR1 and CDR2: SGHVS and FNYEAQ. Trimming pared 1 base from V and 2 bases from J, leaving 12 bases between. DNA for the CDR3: TGTGCCAGCAGCTTAGTGGGTGGGAGAGCCTACAATGAGCAGTTCTTC. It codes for CASSLVGGRAYNEQFF.